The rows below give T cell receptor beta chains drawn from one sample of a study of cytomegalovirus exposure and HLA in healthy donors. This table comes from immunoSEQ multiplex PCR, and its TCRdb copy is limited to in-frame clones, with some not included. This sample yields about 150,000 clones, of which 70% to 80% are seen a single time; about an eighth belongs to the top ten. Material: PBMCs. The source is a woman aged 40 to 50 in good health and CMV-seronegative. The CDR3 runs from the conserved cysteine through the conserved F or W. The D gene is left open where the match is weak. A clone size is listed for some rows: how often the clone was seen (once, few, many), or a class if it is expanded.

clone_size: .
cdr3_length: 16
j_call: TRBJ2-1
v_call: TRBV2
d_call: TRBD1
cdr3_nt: TGTGCCAGCAGCTTAACCGGGACAGCATACTACAATGAGCAGTTCTTC
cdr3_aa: CASSLTGTAYYNEQFF

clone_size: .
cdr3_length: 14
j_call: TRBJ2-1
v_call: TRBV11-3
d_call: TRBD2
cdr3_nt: TGTGCCAGCAGCTTACTAGCGGGAGCGAATGAGCAGTTCTTC
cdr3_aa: CASSLLAGANEQFF

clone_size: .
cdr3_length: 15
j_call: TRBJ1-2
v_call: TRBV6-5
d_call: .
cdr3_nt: TGTGCCAGCACCTCCCGCCGGGCCCCTAGCGATGGCTACACCTTC
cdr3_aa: CASTSRRAPSDGYTF

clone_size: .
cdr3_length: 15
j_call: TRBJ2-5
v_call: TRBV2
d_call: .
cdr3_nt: TGTGCCAGCAGTGATTCCGCGAGAGGGTGGGAGACCCAGTACTTC
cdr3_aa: CASSDSARGWETQYF

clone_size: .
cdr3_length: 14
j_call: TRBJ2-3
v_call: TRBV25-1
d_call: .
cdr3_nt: TGTGCCAGCAGCGGAGTGATGCTGACAGATACGCAGTATTTT
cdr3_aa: CASSGVMLTDTQYF

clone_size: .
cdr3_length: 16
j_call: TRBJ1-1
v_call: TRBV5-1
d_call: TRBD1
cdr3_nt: TGCGCCAGCAACACGGGGCCGGGACAGGGGAACACTGAAGCTTTCTTT
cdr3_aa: CASNTGPGQGNTEAFF

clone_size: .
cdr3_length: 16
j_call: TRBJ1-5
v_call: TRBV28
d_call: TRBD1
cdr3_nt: TGTGCCAGCAGTTCATCTTGGGACAGGGGGCTAGAGCCCCAGCATTTT
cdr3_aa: CASSSSWDRGLEPQHF

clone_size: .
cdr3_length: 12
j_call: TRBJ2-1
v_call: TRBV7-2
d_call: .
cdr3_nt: TGTGCCAGCAGTCTTAGACTCGGTGAGCAGTTCTTC
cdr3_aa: CASSLRLGEQFF

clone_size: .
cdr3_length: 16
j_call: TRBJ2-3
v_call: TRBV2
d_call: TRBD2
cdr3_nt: TGTGCCAGCAGTGATCGGCTAGCGGGAGCCATGGATACGCAGTATTTT
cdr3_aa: CASSDRLAGAMDTQYF

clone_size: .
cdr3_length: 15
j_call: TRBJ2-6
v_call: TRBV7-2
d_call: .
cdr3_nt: TGTGCCAGCAGCTATATATTCTCTGGGGCCAACGTCCTGACTTTC
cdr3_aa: CASSYIFSGANVLTF

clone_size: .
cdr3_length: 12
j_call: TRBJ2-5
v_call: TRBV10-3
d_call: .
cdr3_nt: TGTGCCATCAGTGAGTCGAGAGAGACCCAGTACTTC
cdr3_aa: CAISESRETQYF

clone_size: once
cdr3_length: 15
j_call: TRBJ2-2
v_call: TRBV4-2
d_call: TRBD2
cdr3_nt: TGTGCCAGCAGCCAAGCGGGAGGCGCCCCCGGGGAGCTGTTTTTT
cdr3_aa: CASSQAGGAPGELFF

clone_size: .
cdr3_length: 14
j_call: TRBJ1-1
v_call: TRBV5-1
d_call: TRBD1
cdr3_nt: TGCGCCAGCAGCTTTACAGGGGATGTCACTGAAGCTTTCTTT
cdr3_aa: CASSFTGDVTEAFF

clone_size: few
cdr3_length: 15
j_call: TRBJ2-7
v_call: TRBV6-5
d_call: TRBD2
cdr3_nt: TGTGCCAGCAGTTCCCTGACTAGCGGGATCTACGAGCAGTACTTC
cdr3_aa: CASSSLTSGIYEQYF

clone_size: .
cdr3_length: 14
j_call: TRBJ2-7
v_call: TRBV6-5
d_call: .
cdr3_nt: TGTGCCAGCAGTAGCAACGGGGGTACCTACGAGCAGTACTTC
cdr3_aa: CASSSNGGTYEQYF

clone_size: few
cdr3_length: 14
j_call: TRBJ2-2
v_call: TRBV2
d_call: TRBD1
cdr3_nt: TGTGCCAGCAAGCGGACAGGGAGCACCGGGGAGCTGTTTTTT
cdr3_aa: CASKRTGSTGELFF